The sample holds a few counts of the clone carrying this T cell receptor beta chain. Its antigen is currently unknown. RNA transcripts gave rise to amplified TCR beta CDR3 regions. HTBI primers drove first-round RT-PCR of the TCR CDR3. TCRdb re-called the multiplex PCR reads through MiXCR, storing one row per CDR3 protein. The sample includes about 700,000 distinct CDR3 sequences, around 15% of them seen just once. The sample originates from a study of T cells in Graves' hyperthyroidism and ophthalmopathy. For the study at large: Peripheral blood was taken when the disease was first diagnosed, before any treatment began.

Germline V gene data show CDR1 as MRHNA and CDR2 as SNTAGT. The V end lost 8 bases, the J end lost 4 bases, and 14 bases lay between the germline ends. The CDR3 length is 13 residues. The study left out patients who had uncontrolled infection, other autoimmune disease, pregnancy or lactation. General study points: Expanded thyroid clonotypes (above 0.001) were mostly also found in blood.

This rearrangement joins TRBV6-4 to TRBJ1-1, with TRBD1 as a possible D gene (5 bases). Specimen: blood. The TCR sequence derives from a woman aged 18-29 years with Graves' hyperthyroidism. CDR3 sequence: CASRGEECTEAFF. The CDR3 coding sequence is TGTGCCAGCCGGGGGGAGGAGTGCACTGAAGCTTTCTTT.